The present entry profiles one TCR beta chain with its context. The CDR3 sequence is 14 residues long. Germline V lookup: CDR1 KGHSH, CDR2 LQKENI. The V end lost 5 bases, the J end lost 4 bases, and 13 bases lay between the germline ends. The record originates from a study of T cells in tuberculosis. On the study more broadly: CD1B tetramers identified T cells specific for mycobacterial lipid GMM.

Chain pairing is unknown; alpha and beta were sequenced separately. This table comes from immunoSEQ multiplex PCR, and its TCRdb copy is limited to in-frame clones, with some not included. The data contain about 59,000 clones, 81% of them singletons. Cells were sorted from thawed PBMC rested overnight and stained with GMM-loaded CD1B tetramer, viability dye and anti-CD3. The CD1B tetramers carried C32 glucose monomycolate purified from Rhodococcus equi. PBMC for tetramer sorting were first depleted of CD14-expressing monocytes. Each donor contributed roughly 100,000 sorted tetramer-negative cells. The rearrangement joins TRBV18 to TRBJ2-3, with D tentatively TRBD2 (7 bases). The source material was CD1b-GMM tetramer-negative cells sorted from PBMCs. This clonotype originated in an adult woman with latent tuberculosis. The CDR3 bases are TGTGCCAGCTCATTAGGGGGGGCACCAGATACGCAGTATTTT. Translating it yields CASSLGGAPDTQYF. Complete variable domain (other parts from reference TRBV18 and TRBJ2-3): NAGVMQNPRHLVRRRGQEARLRCSPMKGHSHVYWYRQLPEEGLKFMVYLQKENIIDESGMPKERFSAEFPKEGPSILRIQQVVRGDSAAYFCASSLGGAPDTQYFGPGTRLTVL.